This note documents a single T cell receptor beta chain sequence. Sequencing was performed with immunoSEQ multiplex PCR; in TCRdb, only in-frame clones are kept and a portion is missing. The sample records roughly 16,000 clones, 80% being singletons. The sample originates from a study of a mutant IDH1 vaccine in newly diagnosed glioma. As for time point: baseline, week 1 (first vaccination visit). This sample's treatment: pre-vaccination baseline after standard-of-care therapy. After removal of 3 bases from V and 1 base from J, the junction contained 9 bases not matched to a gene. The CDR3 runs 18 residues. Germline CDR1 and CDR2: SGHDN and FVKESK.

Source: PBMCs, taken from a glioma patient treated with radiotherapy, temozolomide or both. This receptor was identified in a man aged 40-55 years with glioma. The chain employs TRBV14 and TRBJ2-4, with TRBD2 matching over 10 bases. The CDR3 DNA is TGTGCCAGCAGCCACCTAGCGGGAGATAGGGAGGCCAAAAACATTCAGTACTTC. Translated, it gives CASSHLAGDREAKNIQYF.